The 19 T cell receptor beta chains reported below all come from one sample, sequenced in a study of graft-versus-host responses after intestinal transplantation. These TCRs are of unknown antigen specificity. Profiling relied on immunoSEQ multiplex PCR, and the TCRdb table lists in-frame clones only, not all of them. The repertoire holds tens of thousands of clones, with roughly 90% as singletons. Sequencing was performed on unstimulated CD4+ T cells sorted from spleen or lymph node cells, taken before intestinal transplant. The receptors were gathered from a human donor who received an intestinal transplant.

The chain employs TRBV5-1 and TRBJ2-7; 10 nucleotides line up with TRBD1. The ends lost 0 bases at V and 4 bases at J; junction bases unmatched: 7. Germline V gene sequence: CDR1 SGHRS, CDR2 YFSETQ. The CDR3 has 16 residues. The CDR3 sequence: CASSLGTGTGAYEQYF. CDR3 DNA: TGCGCCAGCAGCTTGGGGACCGGGACAGGGGCATACGAGCAGTACTTC.

In its sample, this clone was seen once. The V gene is TRBV28, the J gene TRBJ2-4; the D gene could be TRBD1 or TRBD2 (6 bases each). Germline CDR1 MDHEN, CDR2 SYDVKM. V was cut by 2 bases and J by 7 bases, with 21 bases left in between. There are 17 residues in the CDR3. CDR3 coding DNA: TGTGCCAGCAGTTTACATGGGACGGGGGCAAGGAGGAACATTCAGTACTTC. This sequence encodes CASSLHGTGARRNIQYF.

The chain joins TRBV2 to TRBJ2-5, with TRBD2 matching over 7 bases. V dropped 8 bases and J dropped 5; count of bases not matched to a gene: 8. CDR3 length equals 13 residues. Germline V gives CDR1 SNHLY, CDR2 FYNNEI. Written as DNA, the CDR3 is TGTGCCAGCCTCGGGGGGTTTGGGGAGACCCAGTACTTC. Protein: CASLGGFGETQYF.

The rearrangement joins TRBV5-4 to TRBJ1-1, with D possibly being TRBD1 (5 bases). The ends were cut back, 4 bases at V and 2 bases at J, with 18 bases in the middle. CDR1 SGHNT and CDR2 YYREEE come from the germline V gene (reference sequence). This CDR3 is built from 16 residues. In DNA, the CDR3 is TGTGCCAGCAGCCTGTCCCTCGACAGAACAAACACTGAAGCTTTCTTT. It translates to CASSLSLDRTNTEAFF. The whole variable domain, filled in from reference TRBV5-4 and TRBJ1-1, reads ETGVTQSPTHLIKTRGQQVTLRCSSQSGHNTVSWYQQALGQGPQFIFQYYREEENGRGNFPPRFSGLQFPNYSSELNVNALELDDSALYLCASSLSLDRTNTEAFFGQGTRLTVV.

V gene TRBV6-1 combines with J gene TRBJ1-1; no clear D gene. The CDR3 has 13 amino acids. Germline assignment: CDR1 MNHNS and CDR2 SASEGT. Trimming cost V 7 bases and J 0 bases, with 9 bases left between them. CDR3 bases: TGTGCCAGCACCCCGACATTGAACACTGAAGCTTTCTTT. Protein sequence: CASTPTLNTEAFF.

The J gene is TRBJ1-1, the V gene TRBV29-1; D is possibly TRBD1 (5 bases). This CDR3 spans 14 amino acids. V was trimmed by 1 base and J by 5 bases, leaving 14 bases between them. From germline, CDR1 is SQVTM and CDR2 ANQGSEA. CDR3 loop: CSVEAGPGGTEAFF. DNA of the CDR3: TGCAGCGTTGAAGCAGGGCCTGGAGGGACTGAAGCTTTCTTT.

This chain joins TRBV6-6 and TRBJ1-2; TRBD1 might be the D (6 bases). This CDR3 spans 14 amino acids. In germline, CDR1 is MNHNY, CDR2 SVGAGI (reference sequence). Trimming shortened V by 3 bases and J by 4 bases, and 12 bases separated the two germline ends. CDR3 in amino acids: CASSYGPGAYGYTF. The CDR3, as DNA: TGTGCCAGCAGTTATGGTCCGGGGGCCTATGGCTACACCTTC.

The chain recombines TRBV5-1 with TRBJ1-2; 7 bases line up with TRBD1. The junction had 11 bases not matched to a gene; V was cut back by 4 bases and J by 5 bases. Germline CDR1 and CDR2: SGHRS and YFSETQ. This CDR3 comprises 15 residues. The CDR3 protein is CASSPDGTELYGYTF. In nucleotides, the CDR3 is TGCGCCAGCAGCCCGGACGGGACAGAGCTATATGGCTACACCTTC. Combining the CDR3 with reference TRBV5-1 and TRBJ1-2 gives the whole variable domain KAGVTQTPRYLIKTRGQQVTLSCSPISGHRSVSWYQQTPGQGLQFLFEYFSETQRNKGNFPGRFSGRQFSNSRSEMNVSTLELGDSALYLCASSPDGTELYGYTFGSGTRLTVV.

This clone was observed once. The V call is TRBV9, the J call TRBJ2-5, with 11 bases that match TRBD1. The V and J ends lost 2 bases and 5 bases, in that order; junction bases with no gene match: 5. Germline V CDR1 and CDR2: SGDLS, YYNGEE. The CDR3 spans 15 residues. CDR3 region: CASSVGQGAMETQYF. The CDR3 DNA reads as TGTGCCAGCAGCGTCGGACAGGGGGCAATGGAGACCCAGTACTTC.

This chain joins TRBV4-1 and TRBJ1-5, with D possibly matching TRBD1 (6 bases). Trimming took off 1 base at V and 3 bases at J, with 13 bases between the two ends. The CDR3 contains 16 residues. CDR1 and CDR2 from the germline V gene are MGHRA and YSYEKL. This CDR3 is CASSQGLRGINQPQHF. CDR3 in DNA: TGCGCCAGCAGCCAAGGGTTGAGGGGGATCAATCAGCCCCAGCATTTT.

This clone was counted only a few times. The J gene is TRBJ1-2, the V gene TRBV19; D not certain. V lost 8 bases, J lost 7 bases, and 14 bases lay in between. Germline CDR1 reads LNHDA; CDR2 reads SQIVND (reference sequence). There are 12 residues in the CDR3. This chain's CDR3 is CASAKTLGGYTF. The DNA of the CDR3 is TGTGCCAGTGCAAAGACCTTAGGTGGCTACACCTTC.

The CDR3 is CASSLVANEGDGYTF. The CDR3, as DNA: TGTGCCAGCAGCTTAGTGGCCAATGAGGGAGATGGCTACACCTTC. The rearrangement links TRBV7-8 to TRBJ1-2; D not certain. Trimming shortened V by 1 base and J by 6 bases, and 15 bases separated the two germline ends. This CDR3 contains 15 residues. Per the germline V gene, CDR1 is SGHVS and CDR2 is FQNEAQ.

The chain is built from TRBV5-4 and TRBJ2-7, with 15 bases matching TRBD2. CDR1 and CDR2 from the germline V gene are SGHNT and YYREEE (reference sequence). After removal of 3 bases from V and 3 bases from J, the junction contained 7 bases not matched to a gene. There are 17 residues in the CDR3. The CDR3: CASSSGTSGRLVYEQYF. The DNA for the CDR3 is TGTGCCAGCAGCTCCGGGACTAGCGGGAGGCTTGTCTACGAGCAGTACTTC.

The J gene is TRBJ2-3, the V gene TRBV2; TRBD2 aligns across 8 bases. CDR1 and CDR2 (germline): SNHLY, FYNNEI. The CDR3 is made up of 14 amino acids. The trim removed 7 bases at V and 2 bases at J, leaving 5 bases unmatched. Written as DNA, the CDR3 is TGTGCCAGCAAGCGGGAGTTGGACACAGATACGCAGTATTTT. It is translated as CASKRELDTDTQYF.

The chain couples TRBV5-1 to TRBJ2-2; D not certain. The V gene's germline CDR1 is SGHRS and CDR2 YFSETQ. Trimming left V 1 base short and J 6 bases short, with 4 bases between. The CDR3 is 12 amino acids. The CDR3 here is CASSLKAGELFF. The CDR3 DNA follows: TGCGCCAGCAGCTTGAAGGCCGGGGAGCTGTTTTTT.

The rearrangement uses TRBV28 and TRBJ1-2; 7 positions match TRBD1. CDR3 length: 14 residues. Germline V gene data show CDR1 as MDHEN and CDR2 as SYDVKM. After removal of 4 bases from V and 4 bases from J, the junction contained 6 bases not matched to a gene. The CDR3 DNA sequence: TGTGCCAGCAGTTCAGGGGGATCGAGCTATGGCTACACCTTC. This encodes CASSSGGSSYGYTF.

The chain couples TRBV9 to TRBJ1-1; possible D gene TRBD1, 5 bases. Germline CDR1 reads SGDLS; CDR2 reads YYNGEE. Between the trimmed V and J ends, which lost 0 bases and 5 bases, there was a span of 11 bases. The CDR3 spans 14 residues. The CDR3 coding sequence is TGTGCCAGCAGCGTAGGGGGGGTAAGGACTGAAGCTTTCTTT. This encodes CASSVGGVRTEAFF. Variable domain in full (rest from reference TRBV9 and TRBJ1-1): DSGVTQTPKHLITATGQRVTLRCSPRSGDLSVYWYQQSLDQGLQFLIQYYNGEERAKGNILERFSAQQFPDLHSELNLSSLELGDSALYFCASSVGGVRTEAFFGQGTRLTVV.

V is TRBV18 and J is TRBJ2-2; 9 bases are shared with TRBD1. J gave up 1 base and V 1 base, and 1 base lay outside the gene matches. This CDR3 has 16 amino acids. Per germline, CDR1 KGHSH and CDR2 LQKENI. The CDR3 sequence is CASSPLGQGNTGELFF. For the CDR3, the DNA is TGTGCCAGCTCACCACTGGGACAGGGGAACACCGGGGAGCTGTTTTTT.

This chain links TRBV4-2 with TRBJ1-5; weak D call: TRBD1 (6 bases). V shed 5 bases and J shed 2 bases, with 13 bases lying between them. From germline, CDR1 is LGHNA and CDR2 YNFKEQ. The CDR3 is 15 amino acids. CDR3 sequence (DNA): TGTGCCAGCAGCGACACAGGGTTCGGCAATCAGCCCCAGCATTTT. This gives the protein CASSDTGFGNQPQHF.